The 29 T cell receptor beta chains presented below share a single source sample, sequenced in a study of blood T cell repertoires in COVID-19. The repertoire was sequenced with immunoSEQ multiplex PCR; TCRdb's copy has only in-frame clones and lacks some. The data contain 150,000 to 200,000 clones, about four fifths of them singletons. Sequencing was carried out using peripheral blood. The receptors were gathered from a woman aged 70-85 years with acute or convalescent COVID-19.

The V call is TRBV10-3, the J call TRBJ1-1; 9 nucleotides agree with TRBD1. The CDR3 contains 14 residues. The germline V gene encodes CDR1 ENHRY and CDR2 SYGVKD. V was pared by 6 bases and J by 1 base, with 3 bases of the junction left unmatched. The CDR3, as DNA: TGTGCCATCAGCCCGGGACAGGGGAACACTGAAGCTTTCTTT. As protein: CAISPGQGNTEAFF.

This chain joins TRBV6-6 and TRBJ2-2; 13 bases map to TRBD2. V dropped 5 bases and J dropped 0; count of bases not matched to a gene: 3. Germline lookup yields CDR1 MNHNY and CDR2 SVGAGI (reference sequence). The CDR3 covers 17 residues. The chain's CDR3 is CASSQLAGGTNTGELFF. Here the CDR3 DNA reads TGTGCCAGCAGTCAACTAGCGGGGGGGACGAACACCGGGGAGCTGTTTTTT.

V usage is TRBV6-4 and J usage is TRBJ1-6, with D uncertain. This CDR3 comprises 16 residues. The germline V and J ends were trimmed by 2 bases and 6 bases, with 14 bases remaining between them. The V gene's germline CDR1 is MRHNA and CDR2 SNTAGT. The CDR3 DNA reads TGTGCCAGCAGTGACGTCCCTGGGAGTGGTAATTCACCCCTCCACTTT. It is translated as CASSDVPGSGNSPLHF.

This sequence joins TRBV6-5 and TRBJ2-2, with a weak D call TRBD1 (6 bases). The CDR3 is 16 amino acids. V lost 0 bases and J 4 bases, leaving 12 bases between the germline ends. Germline loops: CDR1 MNHEY, CDR2 SVGAGI. The CDR3 DNA reads as TGTGCCAGCAGTTACTCGGGGGCCGGGGCCACCGGGGAGCTGTTTTTT. This encodes CASSYSGAGATGELFF.

This chain joins TRBV5-1 and TRBJ2-5; 9 bases are a match to TRBD1. J was trimmed by 2 bases and V by 2 bases; bases with no gene match: 1. Germline V gene sequence: CDR1 SGHRS, CDR2 YFSETQ. The length of the CDR3 is 14 residues. In nucleotides, the CDR3 is TGCGCCAGCAGCTTCGGGACAGGGCAAGAGACCCAGTACTTC. This gives the protein CASSFGTGQETQYF.

Only one count was recorded for this clone. The chain carries TRBV7-3 and TRBJ2-3; D is perhaps TRBD2 (7 bases). CDR3 length equals 14 residues. V lost 2 bases and J 4 bases, leaving 10 bases between the germline ends. Germline values: CDR1 SGHTA, CDR2 FQGTGA. Here the CDR3 DNA reads TGTGCCAGCAGCTTATTAGGGGGGGCAGATACGCAGTATTTT. Its translation is CASSLLGGADTQYF. Combining the CDR3 with reference TRBV7-3 and TRBJ2-3 gives the whole variable domain GAGVSQTPSNKVTEKGKYVELRCDPISGHTALYWYRQSLGQGPEFLIYFQGTGAADDSGLPNDRFFAVRPEGSVSTLKIQRTERGDSAVYLCASSLLGGADTQYFGPGTRLTVL.

This clone was detected many times. The chain couples TRBV28 to TRBJ1-1, with D hard to call. Germline CDR1 MDHEN, CDR2 SYDVKM. Trimming stripped 3 bases from V and 1 base from J, with 6 bases between. The CDR3 has 13 amino acids. This CDR3 is CASSFYRNTEAFF. In DNA, the CDR3 is TGTGCCAGCAGTTTCTACCGGAACACTGAAGCTTTCTTT.

The rearrangement joins TRBV19 to TRBJ2-1, with 10 bases lining up with TRBD1. The CDR3 covers 14 residues. CDR1 LNHDA and CDR2 SQIVND come from the germline V gene (reference sequence). Unmatched junction bases numbered 2, after V lost 3 bases and J lost 6 bases. The CDR3 DNA is TGTGCCAGTAGTATTGGGACAGGGGTCAATGAGCAGTTCTTC. Protein: CASSIGTGVNEQFF. Combining the CDR3 with reference TRBV19 and TRBJ2-1 gives the whole variable domain DGGITQSPKYLFRKEGQNVTLSCEQNLNHDAMYWYRQDPGQGLRLIYYSQIVNDFQKGDIAEGYSVSREKKESFPLTVTSAQKNPTAFYLCASSIGTGVNEQFFGPGTRLTVL.

A single count supports this clone. Relative to the germline gene, one junction end is altered; a read error may explain this. The CDR3 DNA sequence: TGCGCCAGCAGCGCGACCCAGGCCCAACAGACCCAGTACTTC. Its translation: CASSATQAQQTQYF. The chain links TRBV5-1 to TRBJ2-5; D not resolved. From germline, CDR1 is SGHRS and CDR2 YFSETQ. This CDR3 has 14 residues.

The rearrangement links TRBV11-2 to TRBJ2-7, with D maybe TRBD1 (5 bases). V was clipped by 2 bases and J by 3 bases, with 5 bases between them. CDR1 and CDR2 from the germline V gene are SGHAT and FQNNGV. The CDR3 runs to 12 residues. In nucleotides, the CDR3 is TGTGCCAGCAGCTTACAGGGCTACGAGCAGTACTTC. Amino acids: CASSLQGYEQYF.

This clone was counted once. This chain uses TRBV18 with TRBJ1-2; a possible D gene is TRBD1 (5 bases). The germline V gene encodes CDR1 KGHSH and CDR2 LQKENI. The germline V and J ends were trimmed by 4 bases and 4 bases, with 10 bases remaining between them. The CDR3 runs to 13 residues. This chain's CDR3 is CASSQTDSYGYTF. The DNA of the CDR3 is TGTGCCAGCTCACAGACAGATTCCTATGGCTACACCTTC.

V usage is TRBV7-2 and J usage is TRBJ2-2; 7 bases are a match to TRBD2. V lost 0 bases, J lost 3 bases, and 1 base stayed unmatched. Germline V gene data show CDR1 as SGHTA and CDR2 as FQGNSA. CDR3 length: 15 amino acids. The CDR3 reads CASSLALADTGELFF. The DNA of the CDR3 is TGTGCCAGCAGCTTAGCCCTAGCGGACACCGGGGAGCTGTTTTTT. Supplemented by reference TRBV7-2 and TRBJ2-2, the full variable domain reads GAGVSQSPSNKVTEKGKDVELRCDPISGHTALYWYRQSLGQGLEFLIYFQGNSAPDKSGLPSDRFSAERTGGSVSTLTIQRTQQEDSAVYLCASSLALADTGELFFGEGSRLTVL.

In its sample, this clone was seen a few times. This chain joins TRBV7-3 and TRBJ1-2; TRBD1 matches at 7 bases. The CDR3 loop spans 13 amino acids. V trimming: 2 bases; J trimming: 14 bases; junction bases outside the gene matches: 11. The germline V gene has CDR1 SGHTA and CDR2 FQGTGA. In DNA form, the CDR3 reads TGTGCCAGCAGCTTAGGCCGAGACAGGGCCCCAACCTTC. Amino acids: CASSLGRDRAPTF.

This clone has only one observation. The rearrangement uses TRBV2 and TRBJ2-1; 9 bases line up with TRBD2. The CDR3 loop spans 13 amino acids. Germline CDR1 reads SNHLY; CDR2 reads FYNNEI. The CDR3 region is CADKAGGRGEQFF. The DNA for the CDR3 is TGTGCTGATAAGGCGGGGGGGCGAGGTGAGCAGTTCTTC.

CDR3: CASSIETGRYEQYF. The CDR3 nucleotides are TGTGCCAGTAGTATAGAGACAGGGAGATACGAGCAGTACTTC. This chain joins TRBV19 and TRBJ2-7, with 7 bases aligning to TRBD1. Germline V gene data show CDR1 as LNHDA and CDR2 as SQIVND (reference sequence). The CDR3 is 14 residues long. V gave up 0 bases and J gave up 4 bases; unmatched junction bases: 3.

This chain links TRBV5-4 with TRBJ2-2; no clear D. Germline V gene data show CDR1 as SGHNT and CDR2 as YYREEE (reference sequence). The V gene lost 4 bases and the J gene lost 1 base, with 11 bases spanning the gap. This CDR3 is built from 15 residues. CDR3 sequence reads: CASSGPEGNTGELFF. CDR3 nucleotides: TGTGCCAGCAGCGGGCCAGAAGGGAACACCGGGGAGCTGTTTTTT. Combining the CDR3 with reference TRBV5-4 and TRBJ2-2 gives the whole variable domain ETGVTQSPTHLIKTRGQQVTLRCSSQSGHNTVSWYQQALGQGPQFIFQYYREEENGRGNFPPRFSGLQFPNYSSELNVNALELDDSALYLCASSGPEGNTGELFFGEGSRLTVL.

This clone was observed a handful of times. This chain connects TRBV9 to TRBJ2-1; 8 nucleotides line up with TRBD1. CDR3 length equals 17 residues. V lost 3 bases to trimming and J lost 5 bases; unmatched junction nucleotides: 13. CDR1 is SGDLS, CDR2 YYNGEE, per germline. The CDR3 sequence is CASSAPYRDRSNNEQFF. CDR3 coding DNA: TGTGCCAGCAGCGCTCCATACCGGGACAGGTCAAACAATGAGCAGTTCTTC.

The V and J genes are TRBV5-3 and TRBJ2-3; no definite D call. Being an ORF, TRBV5-3 has a function that is uncertain. V was pared by 1 base and J by 6 bases, with 3 bases between. This CDR3 is built from 11 residues. The CDR3 spells CARSLRDTQYF. As DNA, the CDR3 is TGTGCCAGAAGCTTGCGGGATACGCAGTATTTT.

Only one count was recorded for this clone. The rearrangement uses TRBV29-1 and TRBJ1-1; D unresolved. V was pared by 7 bases and J by 5 bases, with 8 bases between. CDR3 length: 10 amino acids. The germline V gene encodes CDR1 SQVTM and CDR2 ANQGSEA. In nucleotides, the CDR3 is TGCAGCGCTTATAATACTGAAGCTTTCTTT. Translation gives CSAYNTEAFF.

This clone was seen a few times. This chain joins TRBV28 and TRBJ2-3, with 11 bases aligning to TRBD1. The V and J ends lost 2 bases and 7 bases, in that order; junction bases with no gene match: 8. The length of the CDR3 is 16 residues. Per germline, CDR1 MDHEN and CDR2 SYDVKM. As DNA, the CDR3 is TGTGCCAGCAGTTTACTAGGACAGGGGGCCCGGAATACGCAGTATTTT. Protein product: CASSLLGQGARNTQYF. Full variable domain (remainder filled in from reference TRBV28 and TRBJ2-3): DVKVTQSSRYLVKRTGEKVFLECVQDMDHENMFWYRQDPGLGLRLIYFSYDVKMKEKGDIPEGYSVSREKKERFSLILESASTNQTSMYLCASSLLGQGARNTQYFGPGTRLTVL.

This chain uses TRBV28 with TRBJ1-4; 9 bases are shared with TRBD1. The CDR3 runs to 14 residues. The ends lost 8 bases at V and 8 bases at J; junction bases unmatched: 9. Per the germline V gene, CDR1 is MDHEN and CDR2 is SYDVKM. The CDR3 DNA reads TGTGCCAGCTCGGGAGGGACAGGGCTGGAAAAACTGTTTTTT. Encoded protein: CASSGGTGLEKLFF.

This clone came up once. The chain recombines TRBV5-4 with TRBJ2-5; TRBD1 is a possible D gene (5 bases). Trimming left V 4 bases short and J 1 base short, with 17 bases between. Germline loops: CDR1 SGHNT, CDR2 YYREEE (reference sequence). This CDR3 is built from 16 residues. The CDR3 region is CASSPPPGRPQETQYF. In DNA, the CDR3 is TGTGCCAGCAGCCCGCCGCCAGGGCGCCCCCAAGAGACCCAGTACTTC.

This clone showed up just once. The V gene is TRBV28, the J gene TRBJ1-1; perhaps TRBD1 as D (6 bases). V lost 3 bases, J lost 8 bases, and 13 bases lay in between. The CDR3 has 13 amino acids. CDR1 and CDR2 from the germline V gene are MDHEN and SYDVKM. As DNA, the CDR3 is TGTGCCAGCAGTTTCCCTGGACAGAACGAAGCTTTCTTT. This sequence encodes CASSFPGQNEAFF.

The DNA for the CDR3 is TGTGCCAGCAGTTTTACTAGCAGCACAGATACGCAGTATTTT. Translation gives CASSFTSSTDTQYF. V gene TRBV28 combines with J gene TRBJ2-3; a possible D gene is TRBD2 (6 bases). Germline lookup yields CDR1 MDHEN and CDR2 SYDVKM. CDR3 size: 14 residues. V lost 3 bases, J lost 0 bases, and 7 bases lay in between.

The chain couples TRBV19 to TRBJ2-5, with 16 bases matching TRBD2. This CDR3 is 16 amino acids long. Germline V CDR1 and CDR2: LNHDA, SQIVND (reference sequence). Germline trimming cut 5 bases from V and 4 bases from J; bases unmatched to any gene: 4. The CDR3 region has the DNA TGTGCCAGTAGTGCTGGGACTAGCGGGAGGGGAGAGACCCAGTACTTC. This gives the protein CASSAGTSGRGETQYF.

The chain has TRBV28 and TRBJ2-1, with D maybe TRBD2 (5 bases). The germline V gene has CDR1 MDHEN and CDR2 SYDVKM. There are 12 residues in the CDR3. Trimming stripped 7 bases from V and 8 bases from J, with 12 bases between. Written as DNA, the CDR3 is TGTGCCAGCATGTACGGGGTACATGAGCAGTTCTTC. Protein product: CASMYGVHEQFF. Variable domain in full (rest from reference TRBV28 and TRBJ2-1): DVKVTQSSRYLVKRTGEKVFLECVQDMDHENMFWYRQDPGLGLRLIYFSYDVKMKEKGDIPEGYSVSREKKERFSLILESASTNQTSMYLCASMYGVHEQFFGPGTRLTVL.

This clone was recorded a few times. The gene calls are TRBV30 and TRBJ2-7, with D maybe TRBD2 (5 bases). The germline CDR1 and CDR2 sequences are GTSNPN and SVGIG (reference sequence). CDR3 size: 13 residues. Trimming cost V 2 bases and J 6 bases, with 14 bases left between them. CDR3 amino acids: CAWSFSYGSEQYF. The CDR3 coding sequence is TGTGCCTGGAGTTTCAGTTATGGGAGCGAGCAGTACTTC.

The V and J genes are TRBV29-1 and TRBJ2-1; D unresolved. Germline V CDR1 and CDR2: SQVTM, ANQGSEA. Trimming shortened V by 7 bases and J by 6 bases, and 13 bases separated the two germline ends. The CDR3 contains 12 residues. The CDR3 here is CSAHGPVNEQFF. The CDR3 DNA sequence: TGCAGCGCTCATGGGCCAGTCAATGAGCAGTTCTTC.

This chain joins TRBV28 and TRBJ2-7; 8 bases align to TRBD2. Germline V CDR1 and CDR2: MDHEN, SYDVKM. Trimming removed 6 bases from V and 6 bases from J; junction bases left unmatched: 4. The CDR3 spans 12 residues. CDR3 DNA sequence: TGTGCCAGCAGCCTAACTAGCGGCGAGCAGTACTTC. It codes for CASSLTSGEQYF.